Following are 27 T cell receptor beta chains from one sample sequenced in a study of human T cells and chemical hapten exposure. Time point here: pre-sensitization, week 0. Treatment indicated: therapeutic diphenylcyclopropenone sensitization with weekly scalp DPC. TCRdb reanalysed the RACE reads using MiXCR and keeps one entry per CDR3 protein. The table has tens of thousands of distinct CDR3 sequences, approximately 10% seen once; the top ten hold roughly 5.3%. Material: whole blood, obtained in connection with sensitization to the hapten diphenylcyclopropenone (DPC). Source of these receptors: a woman aged 50 to 60 with alopecia areata. Some clones in this sample may be carry-over from other donors' samples.

V and J are TRBV5-5 and TRBJ1-3; no clear D gene. Germline V gives CDR1 SGHKS, CDR2 YYEKEE (reference sequence). This CDR3 has 15 residues. The V end lost 4 bases, the J end lost 0 bases, and 11 bases lay between the germline ends. In DNA, the CDR3 is TGTGCCAGCAGCCTGGAGGGCCACTCTGGAAACACCATATATTTT. Encoded protein: CASSLEGHSGNTIYF.

This clonotype was seen many times. The chain is built from TRBV13 and TRBJ2-7; TRBD1 aligns across 7 bases. Germline trimming cut 5 bases from V and 6 bases from J; bases unmatched to any gene: 7. This CDR3 contains 13 residues. Germline V gene sequence: CDR1 PRHDT, CDR2 FYEKMQ (reference sequence). CDR3 protein: CASSKDRPGEQYF. CDR3 DNA sequence: TGTGCCAGCAGCAAGGACAGGCCCGGCGAGCAGTACTTC.

As for this clonotype: This clone may be a read error of a much larger clone one base away. CDR3 loop: CTSSFSRDSYEQYF. The CDR3 DNA follows: TGCACCAGCAGCTTTTCCCGGGACTCCTACGAGCAGTACTTC. The gene calls are TRBV5-1 and TRBJ2-7, with D perhaps matching TRBD2 (5 bases). This CDR3 comprises 14 residues. Germline values: CDR1 SGHRS, CDR2 YFSETQ.

This clonotype was counted a few times. V is TRBV3-1 and J is TRBJ1-6; TRBD1 matches 7 bases. The CDR3 runs to 15 residues. CDR1 is LGHDT, CDR2 YNNKEL, per germline (reference sequence). The junction had 6 bases not matched to a gene; V was cut back by 3 bases and J by 7 bases. The CDR3 DNA follows: TGTGCCAGCAGCCATAGGGGACAGATGAATTCACCCCTCCACTTT. Protein product: CASSHRGQMNSPLHF.

The chain employs TRBV5-4 and TRBJ1-1; D is possibly TRBD1 (6 bases). The CDR3 spans 14 residues. V lost 0 bases, J lost 5 bases, and 11 bases lay in between. The germline V gene encodes CDR1 SGHNT and CDR2 YYREEE (reference sequence). The CDR3, as DNA: TGTGCCAGCAGCTTGGTAGGGGGGATTACTGAAGCTTTCTTT. Translation: CASSLVGGITEAFF. Combining the CDR3 with reference TRBV5-4 and TRBJ1-1 gives the whole variable domain ETGVTQSPTHLIKTRGQQVTLRCSSQSGHNTVSWYQQALGQGPQFIFQYYREEENGRGNFPPRFSGLQFPNYSSELNVNALELDDSALYLCASSLVGGITEAFFGQGTRLTVV.

This clonotype was found many times. V gene TRBV9 combines with J gene TRBJ2-3, with TRBD2 matching 7 bases. Germline lookup yields CDR1 SGDLS and CDR2 YYNGEE. This CDR3 region has 17 residues. The V segment lost 0 bases and the J segment 0 bases; nucleotides outside the gene matches: 7. The CDR3 reads CASSVAGAGRSTDTQYF. CDR3 DNA sequence: TGTGCCAGCAGCGTAGCTGGAGCGGGGCGGAGCACAGATACGCAGTATTTT. The variable domain in full, completed from reference TRBV9 and TRBJ2-3, reads DSGVTQTPKHLITATGQRVTLRCSPRSGDLSVYWYQQSLDQGLQFLIQYYNGEERAKGNILERFSAQQFPDLHSELNLSSLELGDSALYFCASSVAGAGRSTDTQYFGPGTRLTVL.

This clonotype was seen only a few times. The CDR3 is CASSYLQRDTEAFF. The CDR3 nucleotides read TGTGCCAGCAGTTATCTACAGAGGGACACTGAAGCTTTCTTT. The V and J genes are TRBV6-1 and TRBJ1-1; the D is unclear. CDR3 length: 14 amino acids. The V end was cut by 5 bases, the J end by 3 bases, with 13 bases between. Germline-derived CDR1 and CDR2 are MNHNS and SASEGT.

This clonotype was picked up many times. This chain connects TRBV20-1 to TRBJ2-3; 7 nucleotides align to TRBD1. The CDR3 has 16 residues. Germline loops: CDR1 DFQATT, CDR2 SNEGSKA (reference sequence). J was trimmed by 0 bases and V by 2 bases; bases with no gene match: 8. CDR3 protein: CSARPMTGPSTDTQYF. In DNA form, the CDR3 reads TGCAGTGCTAGACCCATGACAGGGCCTAGCACAGATACGCAGTATTTT.

This chain links TRBV12-3 or TRBV12-4 with TRBJ2-7; D assignment may be TRBD1 or TRBD2 (5 bases each). V lost 6 bases and J 0 bases, leaving 9 bases between the germline ends. This CDR3 region has 13 residues. The CDR3 loop reads CASRQGTSYEQYF. In nucleotides, the CDR3 is TGTGCCAGCAGGCAAGGGACCTCCTACGAGCAGTACTTC.

The table lists this clonotype with many counts. V usage is TRBV30 and J usage is TRBJ2-1; D not resolved. Trimming removed 0 bases from V and 12 bases from J, with 9 bases in between. This CDR3 spans 11 amino acids. Germline V gene lookup returns CDR1 GTSNPN and CDR2 SVGIG (reference sequence). The CDR3 nucleotides read TGTGCCTGGAGTGTACGAAGACGGCAGTTCTTC. As protein: CAWSVRRRQFF.

This clonotype was seen many times. The genes are TRBV5-1 and TRBJ1-1, with TRBD1 as a possible D gene (6 bases). V was trimmed by 0 bases and J by 4 bases, leaving 16 bases between them. The germline CDR1 and CDR2 sequences are SGHRS and YFSETQ. This CDR3 comprises 16 residues. This chain's CDR3 is CASSLEGRGSGTEAFF. DNA for the CDR3: TGCGCCAGCAGCTTGGAGGGCAGGGGAAGCGGCACTGAAGCTTTCTTT.

The V and J genes are TRBV29-1 and TRBJ1-1; D unresolved. Germline CDR1 and CDR2: SQVTM and ANQGSEA. The CDR3 spans 14 residues. V lost 8 bases and J 1 base, leaving 17 bases between the germline ends. The CDR3 sequence: CSPSAGLTNTEAFF. In DNA, the CDR3 is TGCAGCCCTTCCGCCGGACTCACGAACACTGAAGCTTTCTTT.

Details on this clonotype: One junction end does not reproduce the germline sequence, and a read error may be involved. The gene calls are TRBV7-6 and TRBJ2-2; 8 bases are a match to TRBD1. Per germline, CDR1 SGHVS and CDR2 FNYEAQ. This CDR3 contains 15 residues. As DNA, the CDR3 is TGTGCCAGCAGCCATCGGACAGGGAACGCCGGGGAGCTGTTTTTT. It codes for CASSHRTGNAGELFF.

Comments on this clonotype: A much larger clone lies one base from this, so it may be a read error. The chain employs TRBV4-3 and TRBJ1-2; 7 bases are a match to TRBD1. CDR3 length: 13 amino acids. Per the germline V gene, CDR1 is LGHNA and CDR2 is YSLEER. CDR3 nucleotide sequence: TGCGCCAGCAGTCAAGACAGGGACTATGGCTACTCCTTC. Translation: CASSQDRDYGYSF.

The chain recombines TRBV9 with TRBJ2-1; D may be TRBD2 (6 bases). CDR3 length: 17 amino acids. V lost 0 bases and J 5 bases, leaving 18 bases between the germline ends. Looked up from germline, CDR1 is SGDLS and CDR2 is YYNGEE. DNA of the CDR3: TGTGCCAGCAGCGTAGAAGGGACTCCAAGGCTCCACAATGAGCAGTTCTTC. Its translation: CASSVEGTPRLHNEQFF.

The chain couples TRBV28 to TRBJ2-1; no definite D call. The V gene lost 6 bases and the J gene lost 0 bases, with 6 bases spanning the gap. The CDR3 length is 13 residues. Per germline, CDR1 MDHEN and CDR2 SYDVKM. DNA for the CDR3: TGTGCCAGCAGACAGAGCTCCTACAATGAGCAGTTCTTC. Translating it yields CASRQSSYNEQFF.

The V gene is TRBV10-2, the J gene TRBJ1-4; tentative D call: TRBD1 (6 bases). The germline V and J ends were trimmed by 3 bases and 2 bases, with 13 bases remaining between them. Germline V gene data show CDR1 as WSHSY and CDR2 as SAAADI. The CDR3 extends over 16 amino acids. The CDR3 nucleotides are TGCGCCAGCAGTGACATTCGACAGGAGACTAATGAAAAACTGTTTTTT. Amino acid sequence: CASSDIRQETNEKLFF.

This clonotype was seen repeatedly, ten times or more. This chain links TRBV7-2 with TRBJ1-2; no definite D call. The CDR3 consists of 14 residues. Germline V lookup: CDR1 SGHTA, CDR2 FQGNSA. V shed 1 base and J shed 4 bases, with 10 bases lying between them. This CDR3 is CASSLGPGPYGYTF. CDR3 DNA: TGTGCCAGCAGCTTAGGGCCCGGACCCTATGGCTACACCTTC.

This clonotype was observed many times. The V call is TRBV5-1, the J call TRBJ1-1; tentative D call: TRBD1 (6 bases). Germline CDR1 SGHRS, CDR2 YFSETQ. V was pared by 0 bases and J by 7 bases, with 19 bases between. This CDR3 spans 16 amino acids. The CDR3 DNA reads TGCGCCAGCAGCTTGGTACCCACGGGACAAAAACTTGAAGCTTTCTTT. Its protein is CASSLVPTGQKLEAFF.

This clonotype was recorded many times. The chain has TRBV3-1 and TRBJ1-5; TRBD1 aligns across 11 bases. Germline CDR1 reads LGHDT; CDR2 reads YNNKEL (reference sequence). The CDR3 covers 15 residues. J was trimmed by 5 bases and V by 1 base; bases with no gene match: 1. The CDR3 region has the DNA TGTGCCAGCAGCCAAGGGACAGGGGGCTATCAGCCCCAGCATTTT. Encoded protein: CASSQGTGGYQPQHF.

This clonotype came up a few times. The V and J genes are TRBV5-8 and TRBJ2-1; D not resolved. Germline CDR1 reads SGHTS; CDR2 reads YDEGEE. V lost 7 bases, J lost 1 base, and 12 bases lay in between. CDR3 length: 14 residues. Here the CDR3 reads CASLFRASYNEQFF. The CDR3 DNA sequence: TGTGCCAGCCTGTTTAGGGCTTCCTACAATGAGCAGTTCTTC. Together with reference TRBV5-8 and TRBJ2-1, the CDR3 gives the full variable domain: EAGVTQSPTHLIKTRGQQATLRCSPISGHTSVYWYQQALGLGLQFLLWYDEGEERNRGNFPPRFSGRQFPNYSSELNVNALELEDSALYLCASLFRASYNEQFFGPGTRLTVL.

The chain uses TRBV27 and TRBJ1-5, with D possibly matching TRBD1 (6 bases). V was trimmed by 4 bases and J by 0 bases, leaving 10 bases between them. Germline values: CDR1 MNHEY, CDR2 SMNVEV (reference sequence). This CDR3 is 15 amino acids long. The CDR3 sequence: CASSSRGYSNQPQHF. CDR3 nucleotides: TGTGCCAGCAGTTCCAGGGGTTATAGCAATCAGCCCCAGCATTTT.

This clonotype was picked up many times. The rearrangement links TRBV2 to TRBJ1-4; perhaps TRBD1 as D (6 bases). The germline V gene has CDR1 SNHLY and CDR2 FYNNEI. With 8 bases removed from V and 5 bases from J, the gap between germline ends came to 15 bases. The CDR3 runs to 14 residues. The CDR3 loop is CASGRERGNEKLFF. The CDR3 DNA reads as TGTGCCAGCGGGCGGGAGAGGGGGAATGAAAAACTGTTTTTT.

This clonotype appeared many times. The V call is TRBV6-6, the J call TRBJ2-7; unclear D gene. Trimming took off 7 bases at V and 0 bases at J, with 13 bases between the two ends. This CDR3 contains 14 residues. Germline V gene data show CDR1 as MNHNY and CDR2 as SVGAGI (reference sequence). This CDR3 reads CASKADPTSYEQYF. DNA for the CDR3: TGTGCCAGCAAGGCCGATCCCACCTCCTACGAGCAGTACTTC.

There are many counts of this clonotype. V gene TRBV10-3 combines with J gene TRBJ2-7, with unresolved D. Germline assignment: CDR1 ENHRY and CDR2 SYGVKD. The germline V and J ends were trimmed by 4 bases and 0 bases, with 19 bases remaining between them. This CDR3 is 17 amino acids long. CDR3 sequence: CAISGSSGGYLSYEQYF. CDR3 coding DNA: TGTGCCATCAGTGGAAGCTCGGGCGGATACCTCTCCTACGAGCAGTACTTC.

This clonotype turned up a few times. The chain uses TRBV5-1 and TRBJ1-1; possible D gene TRBD1, 5 bases. This CDR3 is 15 amino acids long. Trimming took 0 bases from V and 6 from J, leaving 15 bases between them. Germline CDR1 SGHRS, CDR2 YFSETQ. Written as DNA, the CDR3 is TGCGCCAGCAGCTTGGTGGGACCATATAGCGCTGAAGCTTTCTTT. It is translated as CASSLVGPYSAEAFF.

This clonotype was counted ten times or more. This chain connects TRBV20-1 to TRBJ1-3, with D unclear. The V end lost 5 bases, the J end lost 8 bases, and 16 bases lay between the germline ends. Germline assignment: CDR1 DFQATT and CDR2 SNEGSKA (reference sequence). This CDR3 region has 13 residues. The CDR3 DNA reads as TGCAGTGCTGCCGATGGGGAGGCGTACACCATATATTTT. Its protein product is CSAADGEAYTIYF.